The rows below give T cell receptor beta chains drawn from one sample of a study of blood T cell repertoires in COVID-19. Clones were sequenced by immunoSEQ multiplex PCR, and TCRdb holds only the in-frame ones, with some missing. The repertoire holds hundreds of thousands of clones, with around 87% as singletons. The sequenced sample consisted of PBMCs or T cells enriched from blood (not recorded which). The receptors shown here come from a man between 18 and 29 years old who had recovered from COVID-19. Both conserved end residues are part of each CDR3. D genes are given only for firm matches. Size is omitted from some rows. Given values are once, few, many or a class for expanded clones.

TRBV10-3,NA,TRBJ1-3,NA,TGTGCCATCAGTGAGTCTTCAGCGATCTCTGGAAACACCATATATTTT,CAISESSAISGNTIYF
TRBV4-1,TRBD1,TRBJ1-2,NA,TGCGCCAGCAGCCACCGGACAGGGGGCAGTGGCTACACCTTC,CASSHRTGGSGYTF
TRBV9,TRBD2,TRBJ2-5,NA,TGTGCCAGCAGCCAGTCGAAGCGGGGGGGCACGGAGACCCAGTACTTC,CASSQSKRGGTETQYF
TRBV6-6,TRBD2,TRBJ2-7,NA,TGTGCCAGCAGCTCCCCCGCGGGAGGGTTTTTAGAGCAGTACTTC,CASSSPAGGFLEQYF
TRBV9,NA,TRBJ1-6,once,TGTGCCAGTTCCGGGGGAGGGAGTTCACCCCTCCACTTT,CASSGGGSSPLHF
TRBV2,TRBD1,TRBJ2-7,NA,TGTGCCAGCAGTGAAGGGGACAGGGTACCCTACGAGCAGTACTTC,CASSEGDRVPYEQYF
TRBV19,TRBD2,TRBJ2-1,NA,TGTGCCAGTAGTGGACGGGGGACTACCAACTACAATGAGCAGTTCTTC,CASSGRGTTNYNEQFF
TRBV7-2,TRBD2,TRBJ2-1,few,TGTGCCAGCAGACCGGGACTAGCGGGAAACAATGAGCAGTTCTTC,CASRPGLAGNNEQFF
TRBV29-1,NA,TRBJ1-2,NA,TGCAGCGTTGAAGAGGTGGGGGGATATGGCTACACCTTC,CSVEEVGGYGYTF
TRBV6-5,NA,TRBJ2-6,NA,TGTGCCAGCAGTCCCCCACTCTCTGGGGCCAACGTCCTGACTTTC,CASSPPLSGANVLTF
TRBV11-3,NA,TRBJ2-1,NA,TGTGCCAGCAGCGCCACCCCCGCCGGGGGCTCCTACAATGAGCAGTTCTTC,CASSATPAGGSYNEQFF
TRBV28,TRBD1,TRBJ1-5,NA,TGTGCCAGCAGGACACAGGGGGGCAATCAGCCCCAGCATTTT,CASRTQGGNQPQHF
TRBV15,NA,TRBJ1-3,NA,TGTGCCACCAGCAGAGAGCCGGGGGCTGGAAACACCATATATTTT,CATSREPGAGNTIYF
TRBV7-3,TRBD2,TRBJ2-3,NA,TGTGCCAGCAGCTCCGGGACTAGCGGGGCTACAGATACGCAGTATTTT,CASSSGTSGATDTQYF
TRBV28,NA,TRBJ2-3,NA,TGTGCCAGCAGTTCCCCCGTTTGGCGGGGGCTAAGCACAGATACGCAGTATTTT,CASSSPVWRGLSTDTQYF
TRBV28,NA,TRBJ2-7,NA,TGTGCCAGCAGTTTACACAGGGAGCAGTACTTC,CASSLHREQYF
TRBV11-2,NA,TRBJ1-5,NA,TGTGCCAGCAGCTCCGGGACAAGTAGCAATCAGCCCCAGCATTTT,CASSSGTSSNQPQHF
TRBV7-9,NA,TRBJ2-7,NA,TGTGCCAGCAGCCCCTCCGTCGAGACAAACCTCTACGAGCAGTACTTC,CASSPSVETNLYEQYF
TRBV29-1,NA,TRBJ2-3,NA,TGCAGCGTTGCGGCAGGTAGCACAGATACGCAGTATTTT,CSVAAGSTDTQYF
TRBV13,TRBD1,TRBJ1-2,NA,TGTGCCAGCAGCTCCAGGGGGCCTAGTGGCTACACCTTC,CASSSRGPSGYTF
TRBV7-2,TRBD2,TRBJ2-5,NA,TGTGCCAGCAGCCGGCTTTTGCTAGCGGCGTCCCAAGAGACCCAGTACTTC,CASSRLLLAASQETQYF
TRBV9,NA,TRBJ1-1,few,TGTGCCAGCAGCGTCAGGGGGAACACTGAAGCTTTCTTT,CASSVRGNTEAFF
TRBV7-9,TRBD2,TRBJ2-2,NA,TGTGCCAGCAGCTCCGCCCTATTGGCGGGAGGGAACACCGGGGAGCTGTTTTTT,CASSSALLAGGNTGELFF
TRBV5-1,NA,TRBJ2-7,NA,TGCGCCAGCAGCGTTCCTGGACTACCTCAGTACTTC,CASSVPGLPQYF
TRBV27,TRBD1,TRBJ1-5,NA,TGTGCCAGCAGTGGACAGGGAGTTTTCAATCAGCCCCAGCATTTT,CASSGQGVFNQPQHF
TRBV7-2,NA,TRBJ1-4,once,TGTGCCAGCAGCTCCTTCCTCGAGGAAAAACTGTTTTTT,CASSSFLEEKLFF
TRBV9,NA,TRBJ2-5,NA,TGTGCCAGCAGCGTAAGTCCTAGCCTAAGAGAGACCCAGTACTTC,CASSVSPSLRETQYF
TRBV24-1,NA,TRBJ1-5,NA,TGTGCCACCAGTGATTCCGGCTTGGGGGCGGGCAATCAGCCCCAGCATTTT,CATSDSGLGAGNQPQHF
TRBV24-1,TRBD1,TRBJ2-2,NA,TGTGCCACCAGTAGTCCCCCCTTCACAGGGGCCGCCGGCACCGGGGAGCTGTTTTTT,CATSSPPFTGAAGTGELFF
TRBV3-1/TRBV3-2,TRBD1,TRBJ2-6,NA,TGTGCCAGCAGCCAAGAAAGCGACAGGGCGCGGTCTTCTGGGGCCAACGTCCTGACTTTC,CASSQESDRARSSGANVLTF
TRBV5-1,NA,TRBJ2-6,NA,TGCGCCAGCAGCCGAGTCGACAGAAACTCTGGGGCCAACGTCCTGACTTTC,CASSRVDRNSGANVLTF
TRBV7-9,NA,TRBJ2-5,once,TGTGCCAGCAGCTTTTCAGGGGAGTTTTGGGAGACCCAGTACTTC,CASSFSGEFWETQYF
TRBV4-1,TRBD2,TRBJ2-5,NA,TGCGCCAGCAGCCAAGGGCTAGCGGGGGGCCGGTCTCAAGAGACCCAGTACTTC,CASSQGLAGGRSQETQYF
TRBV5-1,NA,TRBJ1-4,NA,TGCGCCAGCAGCTTAAGGGGGAATGAAAAACTGTTTTTT,CASSLRGNEKLFF
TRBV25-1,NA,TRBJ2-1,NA,TGTGCCAGCAGTGAGAGGGGGTCCTACAATGAGCAGTTCTTC,CASSERGSYNEQFF
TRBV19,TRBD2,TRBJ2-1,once,TGTGCCAGTAGTCCCCCGGCTAGCGGGGACAATGAGCAGTTCTTC,CASSPPASGDNEQFF
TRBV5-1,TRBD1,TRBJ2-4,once,TGCGCCAGCAGCGGGACAGCCGGGTTAGCCAAAAACATTCAGTACTTC,CASSGTAGLAKNIQYF
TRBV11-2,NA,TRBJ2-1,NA,TGTGCCAGCAGCCAAGGGTATCGCGGGGAGGATGAGCAGTTCTTC,CASSQGYRGEDEQFF
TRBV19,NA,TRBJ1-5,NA,TGTGCCAGTAGAGAAGTACTCTATAGCAATCAGCCCCAGCATTTT,CASREVLYSNQPQHF
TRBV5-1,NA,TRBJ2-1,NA,TGCGCCAGCAGTTTTTTTTCCCGAGGAGAAAATGAGCAGTTCTTC,CASSFFSRGENEQFF
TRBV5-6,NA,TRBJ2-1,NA,TGTGCCAGCAGCTTGGCCGGGCAGGGGTACAATGAGCAGTTCTTC,CASSLAGQGYNEQFF
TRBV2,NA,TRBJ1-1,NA,TGTGCCACCTACAGGGCTCAGCCTGAAGCTTTCTTT,CATYRAQPEAFF